This TCR beta chain came from a study of CD8+CD57+ T cells in acquired aplastic anemia. In the study overall: Sorted CD4+ and CD8+ cells yielded roughly 3.4 ug of DNA on average.

Patients chosen for sequencing had CD8+CD57+ cells that had expanded, as shown by flow cytometry. Severe acquired aplastic anemia was diagnosed in all patients. Patients had not yet gotten any therapy when their blood was taken for sampling. As regards this clonotype: Its antigen remains unknown.

Findings of the study overall: Roughly 30 CD8+ CDR3 sequences occurred in both the patients and the controls.

Genomic DNA provided the template from which TCR beta VDJ and CDR3 profiles were obtained. TCRdb re-analysed the reads in MiXCR, keeping a single row per CDR3 protein. The table includes under 200,000 distinct CDR3 sequences, around 50% detected once. The germline V and J ends were trimmed by 0 bases and 0 bases, with 8 bases remaining between them. The CDR3 loop spans 14 amino acids. Germline V gene data show CDR1 as SQVTM and CDR2 as ANQGSEA. Sequenced sample: sorted CD4+, CD8+, or CD8+CD57+ T cells (not recorded which) from PBMCs. J is TRBJ2-5 and V is TRBV29-1, with unresolved D. This TCR derives from a human donor with aplastic anemia. The CDR3 DNA follows: TGCAGCGTTGAAGATGCCTGGGACCAAGAGACCCAGTACTTC. It specifies CSVEDAWDQETQYF.